A single sample is the source of the 26 T cell receptor beta chains below, sequenced in a study of OX40 agonist ivuxolimab in advanced cancers. TCRdb's table, derived via immunoSEQ multiplex PCR, lists solely in-frame clones and lacks some. Of about 75,000 clones listed, approximately 81% are singletons. Material: CD4+ or CD8+ T cells sorted from blood, obtained in a trial of the OX40 agonist ivuxolimab. Receptor source: an adult with an advanced solid tumor such as melanoma, head and neck, liver or kidney cancer.

The CDR3 sequence: CASSESQFSGANVLTF. CDR3 sequence (DNA): TGCGCCAGCAGTGAGTCGCAGTTCTCTGGGGCCAACGTCCTGACTTTC. The chain joins TRBV10-2 to TRBJ2-6; D unclear. Germline CDR1 is WSHSY and CDR2 is SAAADI. Trimming took 0 bases from V and 0 from J, leaving 6 bases between them. The CDR3 totals 16 residues.

The rearrangement links TRBV7-9 to TRBJ2-5; D ambiguous. Trimming took 5 bases from V and 5 from J, leaving 9 bases between them. CDR1 and CDR2 from the germline V gene are SEHNR and FQNEAQ (reference sequence). This CDR3 contains 12 residues. The CDR3 DNA sequence: TGTGCCAGCAGCACAGTGGGGGAGACCCAGTACTTC. This translates into CASSTVGETQYF.

V and J are TRBV6-6 and TRBJ2-7; D possibly uses TRBD1 or TRBD2 (7 bases each). The CDR3 consists of 15 residues. From germline, CDR1 is MNHNY and CDR2 SVGAGI (reference sequence). V lost 5 bases, J lost 3 bases, and 17 bases lay in between. The CDR3 is CASSPRGGYYYEQYF. DNA for the CDR3: TGTGCCAGCAGTCCCAGGGGGGGCTATTACTACGAGCAGTACTTC.

The chain links TRBV4-2 to TRBJ2-7; possibly TRBD1 for D (6 bases). The CDR3 is made up of 15 amino acids. Trimming took 3 bases from V and 6 from J, leaving 18 bases between them. Germline CDR1 LGHNA, CDR2 YNFKEQ. The DNA for the CDR3 is TGTGCCAGCAGCCAGTTACAGGGCAATCGGGGCGAGCAGTACTTC. Its translation: CASSQLQGNRGEQYF.

The J gene is TRBJ2-5, the V gene TRBV18, with TRBD1 as a possible D gene (5 bases). Germline V gene data show CDR1 as KGHSH and CDR2 as LQKENI. V was shortened by 2 bases and J by 0 bases, with 10 bases between the two germline ends. CDR3 size: 15 residues. CDR3 nucleotides: TGTGCCAGCTCACCAAACGCAGGGTACCAAGAGACCCAGTACTTC. This gives the protein CASSPNAGYQETQYF.

The chain links TRBV29-1 to TRBJ1-3; D ambiguous. In germline, CDR1 is SQVTM, CDR2 ANQGSEA. The CDR3 extends over 11 amino acids. V was pared by 4 bases and J by 0 bases, with 1 base between. CDR3 DNA: TGCAGCGTTGGCTCTGGAAACACCATATATTTT. This gives the protein CSVGSGNTIYF.

This sequence joins TRBV7-2 and TRBJ2-1; 9 bases line up with TRBD1. The CDR3 sequence is 15 residues long. Losses at the gene ends were 2 bases for V and 6 bases for J; bases not matched to a gene: 5. Germline V gives CDR1 SGHTA, CDR2 FQGNSA. The CDR3 protein is CASSLRDRVANEQFF. As DNA, the CDR3 is TGTGCCAGCAGCTTAAGGGACAGGGTAGCCAATGAGCAGTTCTTC.

In DNA, the CDR3 is TGCGCCAGCAGCTTCCGACAGGGGGCGGGGGAGACCCAGTACTTC. It yields the protein CASSFRQGAGETQYF. The rearrangement uses TRBV5-1 and TRBJ2-5; 10 nucleotides agree with TRBD1. Germline values: CDR1 SGHRS, CDR2 YFSETQ. The CDR3 is 15 amino acids. The V and J ends lost 2 bases and 5 bases, in that order; junction bases with no gene match: 6.

The CDR3 DNA reads as TGTGCCGGCATTACCCTTGGGGAGGGAGACTATGGCTACACCTTC. Residues: CAGITLGEGDYGYTF. The V and J genes are TRBV6-6 and TRBJ1-2; no reliable D call. Per germline, CDR1 MNHNY and CDR2 SVGAGI (reference sequence). The CDR3 covers 15 residues. The V gene lost 11 bases and the J gene lost 3 bases, with 22 bases spanning the gap.

This chain connects TRBV7-2 to TRBJ1-2; unclear D gene. Trimming took off 0 bases at V and 4 bases at J, with 12 bases between the two ends. The CDR3 runs 15 residues. Germline values: CDR1 SGHTA, CDR2 FQGNSA. The CDR3 coding sequence is TGTGCCAGCAGCTTAGCGGGCAGGCCACCCTATGGCTACACCTTC. The encoded protein is CASSLAGRPPYGYTF.

The CDR3 loop reads CASSRSGSGQGSYEQYF. The CDR3 DNA reads as TGCGCCAGCTCGAGATCAGGCTCGGGACAGGGGAGCTACGAGCAGTACTTC. The chain uses TRBV5-1 and TRBJ2-7; TRBD1 aligns across 10 bases. Looked up from germline, CDR1 is SGHRS and CDR2 is YFSETQ. The CDR3 is made up of 17 amino acids. V shed 7 bases and J 3 bases; nucleotides not matched to a gene: 16.

The chain links TRBV7-6 to TRBJ2-3; 8 bases line up with TRBD2. The ends lost 3 bases at V and 4 bases at J; junction bases unmatched: 6. The CDR3 consists of 15 residues. The V gene's germline CDR1 is SGHVS and CDR2 FNYEAQ. The chain's CDR3 is CASSFFSGVPDTQYF. For the CDR3, the DNA is TGTGCCAGCAGCTTTTTTAGCGGGGTCCCAGATACGCAGTATTTT.

V is TRBV6-5 and J is TRBJ2-6; D is undetermined. Germline assignment: CDR1 MNHEY and CDR2 SVGAGI. The CDR3 spans 15 residues. V was trimmed by 0 bases and J by 1 base, leaving 4 bases between them. CDR3 loop: CASSYSPSGANVLTF. The CDR3 region has the DNA TGTGCCAGCAGTTACTCCCCTTCTGGGGCCAACGTCCTGACTTTC.

The chain uses TRBV19 and TRBJ2-4; unclear D gene. V was pared by 3 bases and J by 7 bases, with 13 bases between. The length of the CDR3 is 14 residues. From germline, CDR1 is LNHDA and CDR2 SQIVND (reference sequence). The CDR3 sequence is CASSIQSPGNIQYF. CDR3 nucleotides: TGTGCCAGTAGTATTCAGTCTCCAGGCAACATTCAGTACTTC.

This chain links TRBV11-3 with TRBJ1-1; perhaps TRBD1 as D (5 bases). The V gene's germline CDR1 is SGHNT and CDR2 YENEEA. This CDR3 spans 13 amino acids. Trimming took 2 bases from V and 5 from J, leaving 9 bases between them. The CDR3 DNA sequence: TGTGCCAGCAGCTTATACAAGGGGACTGAAGCTTTCTTT. It translates to CASSLYKGTEAFF.

The chain combines TRBV4-1 with TRBJ2-3, with 12 positions matching TRBD2. The CDR3 runs to 15 residues. The germline V gene has CDR1 MGHRA and CDR2 YSYEKL. With 4 bases clipped from V and 6 bases from J, the junction kept 5 bases outside the gene matches. The CDR3 DNA follows: TGCGCCAGCAGCCGACTAGCGGGAGTTCGTGATACGCAGTATTTT. Protein: CASSRLAGVRDTQYF.

This chain uses TRBV14 with TRBJ2-7; 8 bases align to TRBD2. Trimming at V came to 0 bases and at J to 2 bases, leaving 6 bases not matched to a gene. Germline V gives CDR1 SGHDN, CDR2 FVKESK. The CDR3 totals 16 residues. This chain's CDR3 is CASSQEWAGGPYEQYF. For the CDR3, the DNA is TGTGCCAGCAGCCAAGAATGGGCGGGAGGCCCCTACGAGCAGTACTTC.

J is TRBJ2-1 and V is TRBV11-1; 7 bases are shared with TRBD1. CDR3 length: 16 residues. Germline lookup yields CDR1 SGHAT and CDR2 FQDESV (reference sequence). J gave up 6 bases and V 0 bases, and 8 bases lay outside the gene matches. CDR3 amino acids: CASSLAFGQVTNEQFF. In DNA, the CDR3 is TGTGCCAGCAGCTTAGCGTTCGGACAGGTAACCAATGAGCAGTTCTTC. Using reference TRBV11-1 and TRBJ2-1 for the parts outside the CDR3, the full variable domain is EAEVAQSPRYKITEKSQAVAFWCDPISGHATLYWYRQILGQGPELLVQFQDESVVDDSQLPKDRFSAERLKGVDSTLKIQPAELGDSAMYLCASSLAFGQVTNEQFFGPGTRLTVL.

V gene TRBV5-1 combines with J gene TRBJ2-5; D call uncertain. Trimming took 1 base from V and 2 from J, leaving 6 bases between them. CDR1 and CDR2 (germline): SGHRS, YFSETQ. This CDR3 has 13 residues. CDR3 residues: CASSLFRQETQYF. The CDR3 DNA sequence: TGCGCCAGCAGCTTGTTCCGGCAAGAGACCCAGTACTTC.

V usage is TRBV6-6 and J usage is TRBJ1-1; D ambiguous. Between the trimmed V and J ends, which lost 5 bases and 3 bases, there was a span of 10 bases. Germline V gene sequence: CDR1 MNHNY, CDR2 SVGAGI (reference sequence). The CDR3 runs 13 residues. The DNA of the CDR3 is TGTGCCAGCAGTCCGCGTTGGGACACTGAAGCTTTCTTT. Protein sequence: CASSPRWDTEAFF.

The V and J genes are TRBV4-1 and TRBJ2-7, with TRBD2 identical over 7 bases. The CDR3 is made up of 15 amino acids. The trim removed 4 bases at V and 2 bases at J, leaving 8 bases unmatched. In germline, CDR1 is MGHRA, CDR2 YSYEKL. CDR3 sequence: CASSPQQRGPYEQYF. CDR3 bases: TGCGCCAGCAGCCCTCAGCAGCGGGGACCCTACGAGCAGTACTTC.

The V call is TRBV5-1, the J call TRBJ1-5, with TRBD1 identical over 9 bases. The CDR3 is made up of 15 amino acids. Germline CDR1 reads SGHRS; CDR2 reads YFSETQ. The J segment lost 2 bases and the V segment lost 5 bases, leaving 5 bases of the junction unmatched. CDR3 amino acids: CASSQTGGGNQPQHF. The CDR3 nucleotides are TGCGCCAGCAGTCAAACAGGGGGCGGCAATCAGCCCCAGCATTTT.

The genes are TRBV9 and TRBJ2-5; D uncertain. Germline V CDR1 and CDR2: SGDLS, YYNGEE. Trimming shortened V by 1 base and J by 5 bases, and 12 bases separated the two germline ends. The CDR3 covers 14 residues. The CDR3 region is CASSVKGVGETQYF. As DNA, the CDR3 is TGTGCCAGCAGCGTAAAGGGTGTAGGGGAGACCCAGTACTTC.

The J gene is TRBJ2-5, the V gene TRBV7-6; D gene unclear. CDR1 and CDR2 (germline): SGHVS, FNYEAQ. Trimming left V 0 bases short and J 5 bases short, with 4 bases between. The CDR3 contains 12 residues. In nucleotides, the CDR3 is TGTGCCAGCAGCTTAGCGACGGAGACCCAGTACTTC. It translates to CASSLATETQYF.

The rearrangement uses TRBV25-1 and TRBJ2-7, with TRBD2 matching 14 bases. V lost 1 base to trimming and J lost 9 bases; unmatched junction nucleotides: 11. Germline values: CDR1 MGHDK, CDR2 SYGVNS. There are 17 residues in the CDR3. In DNA, the CDR3 is TGTGCCAGCAGTGAATCTGGGACTAGCGGGAGCGTCCATTTGCAGTACTTC. Protein sequence: CASSESGTSGSVHLQYF.

The V call is TRBV19, the J call TRBJ2-5, with no clear D. The J call may be in error: the DNA end matches TRBJ2-7 better. Looked up from germline, CDR1 is LNHDA and CDR2 is SQIVND (reference sequence). The CDR3 is 11 residues long. Here the CDR3 reads CASGSRGEQYF. CDR3 nucleotides: TGTGCCAGTGGTAGTCGTGGCGAGCAGTACTTC.